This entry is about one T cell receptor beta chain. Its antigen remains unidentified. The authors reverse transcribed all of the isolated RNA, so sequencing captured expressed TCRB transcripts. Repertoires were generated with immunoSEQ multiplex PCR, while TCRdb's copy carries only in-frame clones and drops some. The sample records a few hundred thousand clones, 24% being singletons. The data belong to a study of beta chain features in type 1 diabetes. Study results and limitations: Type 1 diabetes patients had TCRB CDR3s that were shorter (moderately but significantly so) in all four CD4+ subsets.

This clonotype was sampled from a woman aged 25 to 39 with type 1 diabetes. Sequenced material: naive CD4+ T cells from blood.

The CDR3 coding sequence is TGTGCCAGCACCTCCGGTTTGAGGGATGGAAACACCATATATTTT. This sequence encodes CASTSGLRDGNTIYF. The rearrangement joins TRBV5-6 to TRBJ1-3; no clear D. Germline V gene lookup returns CDR1 SGHDT and CDR2 YYEEEE. CDR3 size: 15 residues. The ends were cut back, 6 bases at V and 3 bases at J, with 16 bases in the middle. Complete variable domain (other parts from reference TRBV5-6 and TRBJ1-3): DAGVTQSPTHLIKTRGQQVTLRCSPKSGHDTVSWYQQALGQGPQFIFQYYEEEERQRGNFPDRFSGHQFPNYSSELNVNALLLGDSALYLCASTSGLRDGNTIYFGEGSWLTVV.